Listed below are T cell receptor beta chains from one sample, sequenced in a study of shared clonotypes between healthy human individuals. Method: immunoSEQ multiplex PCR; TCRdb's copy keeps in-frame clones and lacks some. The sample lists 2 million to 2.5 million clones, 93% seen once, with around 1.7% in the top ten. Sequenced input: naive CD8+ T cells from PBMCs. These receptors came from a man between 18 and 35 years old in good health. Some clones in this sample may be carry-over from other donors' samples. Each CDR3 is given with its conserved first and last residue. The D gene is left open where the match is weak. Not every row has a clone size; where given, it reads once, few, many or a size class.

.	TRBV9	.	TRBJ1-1	CASSPPMGGNTEAFF	TGTGCCAGCAGCCCGCCCATGGGGGGGAACACTGAAGCTTTCTTT
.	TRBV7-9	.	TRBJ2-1	CASSSFTSYNEQFF	TGTGCCAGCAGCTCCTTTACTAGTTACAATGAGCAGTTCTTC
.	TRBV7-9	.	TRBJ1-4	CASSSGAGGEKLFF	TGTGCCAGCAGCTCCGGGGCGGGGGGTGAAAAACTGTTTTTT
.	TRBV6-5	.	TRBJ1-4	CASSPDSILVFF	TGTGCCAGCAGCCCCGACTCCATCTTAGTGTTTTTT
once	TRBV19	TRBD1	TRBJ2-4	CASSMRDRVNIQYF	TGTGCCAGTAGTATGAGGGACAGGGTAAACATTCAGTACTTC
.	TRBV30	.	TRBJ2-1	CAWSVERGGDPTSNEQFF	TGTGCCTGGAGTGTAGAACGCGGCGGGGATCCCACTTCAAATGAGCAGTTCTTC
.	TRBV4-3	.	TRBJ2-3	CASSVQGHTDTQYF	TGCGCCAGTTCGGTCCAGGGACACACAGATACGCAGTATTTT
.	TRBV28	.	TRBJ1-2	CASSLFGGGNNGYTF	TGTGCCAGCAGTTTATTCGGAGGAGGGAATAATGGCTACACCTTC
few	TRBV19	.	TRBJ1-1	CASSIARGTTEAFF	TGTGCCAGTAGTATAGCCCGGGGGACCACTGAAGCTTTCTTT
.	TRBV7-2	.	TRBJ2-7	CAVEQVYEQYF	TGTGCCGTAGAGCAGGTCTACGAGCAGTACTTC
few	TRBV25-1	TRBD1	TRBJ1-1	CASTPNYRQGEPEAFF	TGTGCCAGCACCCCCAATTACCGCCAGGGGGAACCTGAAGCTTTCTTT
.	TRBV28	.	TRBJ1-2	CASSLKGRRLYGYTF	TGTGCCAGCAGTTTAAAGGGCAGGCGGCTCTATGGCTACACCTTC
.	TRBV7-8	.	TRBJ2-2	CASSPLTTGNTGELFF	TGTGCCAGCAGCCCGTTAACGACAGGGAACACCGGGGAGCTGTTTTTT
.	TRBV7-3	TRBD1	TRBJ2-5	CASATMGQGETQYF	TGTGCCAGCGCAACGATGGGACAGGGAGAGACCCAGTACTTC
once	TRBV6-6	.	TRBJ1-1	CASMGREAFF	TGTGCCAGCATGGGCAGGGAAGCTTTCTTT
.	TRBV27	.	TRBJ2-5	CASSPGVYQETQYF	TGTGCCAGCAGTCCAGGGGTGTACCAAGAGACCCAGTACTTC
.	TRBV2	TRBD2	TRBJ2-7	CASGSASGSIQNEQYF	TGTGCCAGCGGGTCGGCTAGCGGGAGTATTCAGAACGAGCAGTACTTC
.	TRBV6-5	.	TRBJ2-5	CASSYVGLETQYF	TGTGCCAGCAGTTACGTCGGTTTAGAGACCCAGTACTTC
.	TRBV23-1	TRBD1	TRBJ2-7	CANYLRDRGPFWDPYEQYF	TGCGCCAACTACCTCCGGGACAGGGGTCCGTTTTGGGATCCCTACGAGCAGTACTTC
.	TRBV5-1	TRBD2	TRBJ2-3	CASSLAGRLAGGDTQYF	TGCGCCAGCAGCTTGGCCGGGAGGCTAGCGGGAGGAGATACGCAGTATTTT
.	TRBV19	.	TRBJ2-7	CASSNALWTEQYF	TGTGCCAGTAGTAACGCGCTCTGGACCGAGCAGTACTTC
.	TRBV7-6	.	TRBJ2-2	CASSLESWAGIGELFF	TGTGCCAGCAGCTTAGAGTCGTGGGCGGGGATCGGTGAGCTGTTTTTT
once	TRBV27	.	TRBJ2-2	CASSFVSGVAGELFF	TGTGCCAGCAGTTTCGTGTCAGGGGTTGCCGGGGAGCTGTTTTTT
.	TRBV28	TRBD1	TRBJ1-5	CASSFRTGGRQPQHF	TGTGCCAGCAGCTTTCGGACAGGGGGCCGTCAGCCCCAGCATTTT
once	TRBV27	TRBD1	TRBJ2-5	CASSRSLRDSLETQYF	TGTGCCAGCAGTCGCTCCCTTCGGGACAGCCTTGAGACCCAGTACTTC
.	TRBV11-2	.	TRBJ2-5	CASSDRSRQETQYF	TGTGCCAGCAGCGACAGGAGTCGCCAAGAGACCCAGTACTTC
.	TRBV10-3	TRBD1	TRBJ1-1	CAISESRQGTTEAFF	TGTGCCATCAGTGAGTCGCGACAGGGGACCACTGAAGCTTTCTTT
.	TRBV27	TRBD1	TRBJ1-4	CASSFRGLRDVGEKLFF	TGTGCCAGCAGTTTTAGGGGGCTGAGGGACGTAGGGGAAAAACTGTTTTTT
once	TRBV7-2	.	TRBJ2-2	CASSLRPDPGELFF	TGTGCCAGCAGCCTCAGACCGGACCCCGGGGAGCTGTTTTTT
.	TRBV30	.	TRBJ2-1	CAWSWGGHTRNEQFF	TGTGCCTGGAGTTGGGGGGGCCACACCCGTAATGAGCAGTTCTTC
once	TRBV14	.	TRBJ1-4	CASSQGVNEKLFF	TGTGCCAGCAGCCAAGGGGTAAATGAAAAACTGTTTTTT
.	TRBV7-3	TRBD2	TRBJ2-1	CASSELAGVINEQFF	TGTGCCAGCAGCGAACTAGCGGGAGTAATCAATGAGCAGTTCTTC
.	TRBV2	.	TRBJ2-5	CASSVWGSETQYF	TGTGCCAGCAGTGTCTGGGGTTCGGAGACCCAGTACTTC
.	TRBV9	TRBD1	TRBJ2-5	CASSVTGGKETQYF	TGTGCCAGCAGCGTGACAGGGGGTAAAGAGACCCAGTACTTC
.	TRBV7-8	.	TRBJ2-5	CASSWGLGGTETQYF	TGTGCCAGCAGCTGGGGGTTAGGCGGTACGGAGACCCAGTACTTC
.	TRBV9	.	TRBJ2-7	CASSVDEGPVQYF	TGTGCCAGCAGCGTAGATGAGGGACCGGTGCAGTACTTC
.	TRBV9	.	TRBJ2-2	CASSVLPQGTPNTGELFF	TGTGCCAGCAGCGTCCTCCCCCAGGGGACGCCGAACACCGGGGAGCTGTTTTTT
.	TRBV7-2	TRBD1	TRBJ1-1	CASSLGWTGQNTEAFF	TGTGCCAGCAGCTTAGGCTGGACAGGTCAAAACACTGAAGCTTTCTTT
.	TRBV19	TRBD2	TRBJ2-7	CASSGGRAGYEQYF	TGTGCCAGTAGTGGCGGGAGGGCAGGATACGAGCAGTACTTC
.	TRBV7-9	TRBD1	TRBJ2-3	CASSKPGQRPDTQYF	TGTGCCAGCAGCAAACCGGGACAGAGACCAGATACGCAGTATTTT
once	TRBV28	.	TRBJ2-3	CASRSLTSTDTQYF	TGTGCCAGCAGGTCTCTTACTAGCACAGATACGCAGTATTTT
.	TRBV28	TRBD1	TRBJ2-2	CASSQTGGTGELFF	TGTGCCAGCAGTCAGACAGGGGGCACCGGGGAGCTGTTTTTT
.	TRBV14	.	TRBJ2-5	CASSQDWGHETQYF	TGTGCCAGCAGCCAAGATTGGGGCCACGAGACCCAGTACTTC
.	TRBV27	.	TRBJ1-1	CASSRDTYTEAFF	TGTGCCAGCAGTAGGGACACTTACACTGAAGCTTTCTTT
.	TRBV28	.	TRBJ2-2	CASSLILPSPTGELFF	TGTGCCAGCAGTTTAATTTTGCCCAGTCCCACCGGGGAGCTGTTTTTT
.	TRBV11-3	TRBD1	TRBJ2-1	CASSLGQGYNEQFF	TGTGCCAGCAGCTTAGGACAGGGTTACAATGAGCAGTTCTTC
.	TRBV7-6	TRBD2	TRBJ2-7	CASSLRDLAGGPGHEQYF	TGTGCCAGCAGCTTAAGAGACCTAGCGGGAGGGCCGGGCCACGAGCAGTACTTC